This note documents a single T cell receptor (beta chain) sequence. Antigen: not known. V was pared by 6 bases and J by 0 bases, with 8 bases between. This CDR3 is 13 amino acids long. The germline CDR1 and CDR2 sequences are MNHEY and SMNVEV (reference sequence). This record belongs to a study of shared clonotypes between healthy human individuals. Libraries were prepared by immunoSEQ multiplex PCR; TCRdb keeps only in-frame clonotypes and omits some of them. The sample contains approximately 500,000 clones, roughly 95% of which appear only once. Study observations and caveats: The generation probabilities recorded for non-shared clonotypes fell below those of clonotypes shared by all four donors. With few donors, the genetic and exposure-history diversity represented was limited.

The V and J genes are TRBV27 and TRBJ2-5; D is uncertain. This clonotype originated in a woman aged 25 to 45 in good health. Material: naive CD4+ T cells sorted from blood. Subset reported: CD45RA+ positively selected. The CDR3 region is CASRRSDQETQYF. CDR3 coding DNA: TGTGCCAGCAGGAGAAGCGACCAAGAGACCCAGTACTTC.